What follows describes a single T cell receptor (beta chain). Its matching antigen is unknown. The trim removed 5 bases at V and 8 bases at J, leaving 14 bases unmatched. Germline loops: CDR1 MGHDK, CDR2 SYGVNS. The CDR3 is 15 amino acids. The data belong to a study of T cells in Graves' hyperthyroidism and ophthalmopathy. On the study more broadly: The initial diagnosis was the point when peripheral blood was collected, ahead of any treatment.

Study-level results: In blood, most of the thyroid clonotypes expanded above 0.001 were also present.

A Clinical Activity Score of at least 3, a NOSPECS grade of at least 4 and a duration under 3 months were recorded in the ophthalmopathy patients. Lactation, pregnancy, other autoimmune disease or uncontrolled infection excluded patients. What was amplified from RNA transcripts were TCR beta CDR3 regions. A set of HTBI primers served as the primers for a first-round RT-PCR of the TCR CDR3. A single record per CDR3 protein comes from TCRdb applying MiXCR to the multiplex PCR reads. The data contain about 640,000 distinct CDR3 sequences, around 21% of them singletons. The gene calls are TRBV25-1 and TRBJ1-2, with 7 positions matching TRBD1. The TCR comes from a man aged 25-45 years with Graves' ophthalmopathy. The sequencing input was blood. CDR3 sequence: CASSRDSSSYLGYTF. CDR3 DNA: TGTGCCAGCAGTAGGGACAGCAGCTCCTATTTGGGCTACACCTTC.